The 15 T cell receptor beta chains reported below all come from one sample, sequenced in a study of shared clonotypes between healthy human individuals. Positively selected for CCR7, the CD45RO-negative cells used as naive CD8 cells excluded terminally differentiated effector memory CD45RA+ cells. Sequencing used immunoSEQ multiplex PCR; TCRdb keeps in-frame clones, though not all of them. Here the sample spans just over 2,000,000 clones, roughly 94% being singletons. The sample taken for sequencing was naive CD8+ T cells sorted from blood. Receptors originate from a man aged 18 to 30 in good health.

The J gene is TRBJ2-7, the V gene TRBV9, with D possibly being TRBD2 (6 bases). This CDR3 is built from 15 residues. Between the trimmed V and J ends, which lost 0 bases and 4 bases, there was a span of 14 bases. Germline V gene data show CDR1 as SGDLS and CDR2 as YYNGEE. Here the CDR3 DNA reads TGTGCCAGCAGCGTAGATGGCGGGAATATGTACGAGCAGTACTTC. Translation: CASSVDGGNMYEQYF. Drawing the rest from reference TRBV9 and TRBJ2-7, the complete variable domain is DSGVTQTPKHLITATGQRVTLRCSPRSGDLSVYWYQQSLDQGLQFLIQYYNGEERAKGNILERFSAQQFPDLHSELNLSSLELGDSALYFCASSVDGGNMYEQYFGPGTRLTVT.

The V call is TRBV15, the J call TRBJ2-7, with 9 bases aligning to TRBD1. The V gene's germline CDR1 is LNHNV and CDR2 YYDKDF (reference sequence). The trim removed 3 bases at V and 3 bases at J, leaving 3 bases unmatched. The CDR3 totals 14 residues. Here the CDR3 reads CATSRTGGGYEQYF. Here the CDR3 DNA reads TGTGCCACCAGCAGGACAGGGGGAGGCTACGAGCAGTACTTC.

The chain joins TRBV15 to TRBJ2-7; D is unclear. This CDR3 region has 13 residues. CDR1 and CDR2 (germline): LNHNV, YYDKDF (reference sequence). Trimming took off 0 bases at V and 4 bases at J, with 7 bases between the two ends. CDR3 sequence: CATSRDTGYEQYF. The CDR3 DNA follows: TGTGCCACCAGCAGAGATACCGGATACGAGCAGTACTTC.

With respect to this clone: The same CDR3 arises from other DNA sequences in this sample as well. The gene calls are TRBV6-5 and TRBJ2-3, with a tentative D call TRBD2 (7 bases). Germline loops: CDR1 MNHEY, CDR2 SVGAGI. With 0 bases removed from V and 2 bases from J, the gap between germline ends came to 12 bases. The CDR3 runs 16 residues. CDR3: CASSYSGGGFTDTQYF. The CDR3 DNA reads as TGTGCCAGCAGTTACTCTGGGGGGGGCTTCACAGATACGCAGTATTTT.

The chain recombines TRBV4-1 with TRBJ2-3; possible D gene TRBD1, 5 bases. Trimming shortened V by 0 bases and J by 1 base, and 14 bases separated the two germline ends. The CDR3 loop spans 17 amino acids. Germline CDR1 MGHRA, CDR2 YSYEKL. The CDR3 protein is CASSQDWAGLGTDTQYF. The CDR3 nucleotides are TGCGCCAGCAGCCAAGATTGGGCAGGGCTAGGCACAGATACGCAGTATTTT.

The J gene is TRBJ2-2, the V gene TRBV4-3; 11 nucleotides line up with TRBD2. The J segment lost 3 bases and the V segment lost 0 bases, leaving 6 bases of the junction unmatched. The germline gives CDR1 LGHNA, CDR2 YSLEER. This CDR3 is built from 18 residues. For the CDR3, the DNA is TGCGCCAGCAGCCAAGAACTAGCGGGAGAGGATGACACCGGGGAGCTGTTTTTT. Translation: CASSQELAGEDDTGELFF.

This chain links TRBV2 with TRBJ2-7; 11 nucleotides agree with TRBD2. This CDR3 region has 13 residues. The J segment lost 3 bases and the V segment lost 7 bases, leaving 2 bases of the junction unmatched. The germline V gene encodes CDR1 SNHLY and CDR2 FYNNEI. The CDR3, as DNA: TGTGCCAGCAACGGACTAGCGGGCTACGAGCAGTACTTC. Translating gives CASNGLAGYEQYF.

The chain combines TRBV29-1 with TRBJ2-3; 13 bases match TRBD2. This CDR3 is built from 15 residues. V lost 4 bases, J lost 4 bases, and 5 bases stayed unmatched. Per germline, CDR1 SQVTM and CDR2 ANQGSEA. The CDR3 DNA sequence: TGCAGCGTTGTTACCGGGACTAGCGGGGCAGATACGCAGTATTTT. Translated, it gives CSVVTGTSGADTQYF.

The V and J genes are TRBV27 and TRBJ2-5; maybe TRBD2 (6 bases). CDR3 length equals 13 residues. CDR1 is MNHEY, CDR2 SMNVEV, per germline (reference sequence). V was pared by 5 bases and J by 7 bases, with 14 bases between. The CDR3 DNA reads TGTGCCAGCAGTCTCACTAGCACCGGGACCCAGTACTTC. It encodes CASSLTSTGTQYF.

The rearrangement links TRBV6-5 to TRBJ1-1, with D uncertain. V was pared by 2 bases and J by 3 bases, with 10 bases between. Germline V CDR1 and CDR2: MNHEY, SVGAGI. CDR3 length: 14 residues. The DNA of the CDR3 is TGTGCCAGCAGTTACACCAACACGGACACTGAAGCTTTCTTT. Translating it yields CASSYTNTDTEAFF.

V usage is TRBV28 and J usage is TRBJ2-5; D perhaps matches TRBD1 (6 bases). Germline-derived CDR1 and CDR2 are MDHEN and SYDVKM. V was cut by 7 bases and J by 2 bases, with 17 bases left in between. This CDR3 spans 15 amino acids. CDR3 residues: CASTVDSALQETQYF. CDR3 nucleotide sequence: TGTGCCAGCACCGTGGACAGCGCCCTTCAAGAGACCCAGTACTTC.

This CDR3 is CASSAGDHLYYGYTF. Here the CDR3 DNA reads TGTGCCAGCAGCGCGGGGGACCACCTATACTATGGCTACACCTTC. The V gene is TRBV9, the J gene TRBJ1-2, with D possibly being TRBD1 (5 bases). Germline CDR1 and CDR2: SGDLS and YYNGEE. This CDR3 spans 15 amino acids. Trimming shortened V by 3 bases and J by 3 bases, and 15 bases separated the two germline ends.

In DNA, the CDR3 is TGTGCCAGCAGTACCGCAGGGGACGAGCAGTACTTC. Translation gives CASSTAGDEQYF. The chain links TRBV25-1 to TRBJ2-7, with D tentatively TRBD1 (6 bases). V lost 5 bases to trimming and J lost 5 bases, with 10 bases between them. From germline, CDR1 is MGHDK and CDR2 SYGVNS. This CDR3 is 12 amino acids long.

The genes are TRBV5-1 and TRBJ2-1; 9 nucleotides align to TRBD1. With V trimmed by 3 bases and J by 8 bases, 12 bases remained unmatched. The CDR3 length is 16 residues. Germline CDR1 reads SGHRS; CDR2 reads YFSETQ. The CDR3 here is CASSYSRDRVIDEQFF. The CDR3 DNA is TGCGCCAGCAGCTATTCGCGGGACAGGGTAATCGATGAGCAGTTCTTC.

The V and J genes are TRBV28 and TRBJ2-7; 7 bases line up with TRBD1. The junction had 4 bases not matched to a gene; V was cut back by 2 bases and J by 3 bases. The CDR3 is 14 residues long. Looked up from germline, CDR1 is MDHEN and CDR2 is SYDVKM. The CDR3 coding sequence is TGTGCCAGCAGTTTAACACAGGGGATCTACGAGCAGTACTTC. It codes for CASSLTQGIYEQYF.